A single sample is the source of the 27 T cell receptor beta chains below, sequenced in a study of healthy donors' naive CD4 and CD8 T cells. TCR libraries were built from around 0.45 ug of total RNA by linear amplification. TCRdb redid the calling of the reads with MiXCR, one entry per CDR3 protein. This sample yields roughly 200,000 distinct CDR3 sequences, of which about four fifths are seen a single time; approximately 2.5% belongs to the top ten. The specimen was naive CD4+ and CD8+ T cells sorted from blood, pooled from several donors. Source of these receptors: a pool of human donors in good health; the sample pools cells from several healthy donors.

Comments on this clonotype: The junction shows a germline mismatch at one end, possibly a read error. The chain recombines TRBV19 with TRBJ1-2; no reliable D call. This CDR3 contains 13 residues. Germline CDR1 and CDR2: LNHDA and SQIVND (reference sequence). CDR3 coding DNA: TGTGCCAGTGGTATCCCACTTTCCTATGGCTACACCTTC. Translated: CASGIPLSYGYTF.

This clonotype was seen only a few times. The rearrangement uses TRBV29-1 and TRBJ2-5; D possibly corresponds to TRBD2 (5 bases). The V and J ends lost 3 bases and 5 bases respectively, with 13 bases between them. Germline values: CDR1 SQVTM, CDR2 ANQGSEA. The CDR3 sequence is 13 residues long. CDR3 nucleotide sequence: TGCAGCGTTGACGTACTAGTGGGTGAGACCCAGTACTTC. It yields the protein CSVDVLVGETQYF.

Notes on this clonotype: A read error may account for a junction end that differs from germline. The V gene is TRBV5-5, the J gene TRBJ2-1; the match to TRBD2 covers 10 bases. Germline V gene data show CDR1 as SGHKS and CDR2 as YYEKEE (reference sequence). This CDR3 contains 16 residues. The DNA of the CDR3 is TGCGCCAGCAGGACGACTAGCGGGTGGTCCTACAATGAGCAGTTCTTC. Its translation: CASRTTSGWSYNEQFF.

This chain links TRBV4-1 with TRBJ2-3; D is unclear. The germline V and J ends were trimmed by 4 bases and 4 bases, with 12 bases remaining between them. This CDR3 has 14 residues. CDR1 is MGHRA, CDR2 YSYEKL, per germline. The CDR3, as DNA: TGCGCCAGCAGCCTTCAAGATAACCCAGATACGCAGTATTTT. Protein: CASSLQDNPDTQYF.

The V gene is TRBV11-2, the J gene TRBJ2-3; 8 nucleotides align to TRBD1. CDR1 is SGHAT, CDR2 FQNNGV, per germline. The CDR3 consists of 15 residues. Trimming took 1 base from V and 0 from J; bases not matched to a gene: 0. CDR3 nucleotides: TGTGCCAGCAGCTTAGGACAGGGGAGCACAGATACGCAGTATTTT. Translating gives CASSLGQGSTDTQYF.

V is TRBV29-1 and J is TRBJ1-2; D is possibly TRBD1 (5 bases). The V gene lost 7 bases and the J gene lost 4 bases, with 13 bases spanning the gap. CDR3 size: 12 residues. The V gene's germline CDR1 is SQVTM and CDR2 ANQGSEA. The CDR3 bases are TGCAGCGCAGAGACAGACTCCTATGGCTACACCTTC. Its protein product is CSAETDSYGYTF.

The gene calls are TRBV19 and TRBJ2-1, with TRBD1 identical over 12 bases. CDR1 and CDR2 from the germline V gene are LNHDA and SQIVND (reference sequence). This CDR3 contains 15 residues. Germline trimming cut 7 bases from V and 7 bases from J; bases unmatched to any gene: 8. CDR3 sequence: CASNFRDRGPNEQFF. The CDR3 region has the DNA TGTGCCAGTAACTTCCGGGACAGGGGGCCGAATGAGCAGTTCTTC.

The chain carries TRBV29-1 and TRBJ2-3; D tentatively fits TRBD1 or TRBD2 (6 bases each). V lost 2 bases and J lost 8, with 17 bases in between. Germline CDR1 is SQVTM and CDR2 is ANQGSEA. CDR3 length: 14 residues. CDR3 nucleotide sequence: TGCAGCGTTGAATTGGGGGGCGAATTGGGTACGCAGTATTTT. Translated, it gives CSVELGGELGTQYF.

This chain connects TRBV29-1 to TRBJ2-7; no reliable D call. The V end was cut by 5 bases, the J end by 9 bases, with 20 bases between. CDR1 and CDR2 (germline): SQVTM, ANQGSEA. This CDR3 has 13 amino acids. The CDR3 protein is CSVLAAESSGQYF. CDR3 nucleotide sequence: TGCAGCGTTCTGGCCGCCGAGTCCTCCGGGCAGTACTTC.

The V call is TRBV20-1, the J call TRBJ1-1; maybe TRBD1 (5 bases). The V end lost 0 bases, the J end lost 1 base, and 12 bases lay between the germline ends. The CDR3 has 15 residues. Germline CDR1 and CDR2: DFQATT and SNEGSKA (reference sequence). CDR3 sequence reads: CSARDLPTANTEAFF. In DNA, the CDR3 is TGCAGTGCTAGAGATCTGCCGACAGCGAACACTGAAGCTTTCTTT.

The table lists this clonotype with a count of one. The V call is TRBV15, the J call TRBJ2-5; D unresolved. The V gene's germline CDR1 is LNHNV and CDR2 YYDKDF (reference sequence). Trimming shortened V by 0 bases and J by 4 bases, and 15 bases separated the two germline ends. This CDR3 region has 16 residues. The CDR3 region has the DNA TGTGCCACCAGCAGAGATATGGATTTCTTAGGAGAGACCCAGTACTTC. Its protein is CATSRDMDFLGETQYF.

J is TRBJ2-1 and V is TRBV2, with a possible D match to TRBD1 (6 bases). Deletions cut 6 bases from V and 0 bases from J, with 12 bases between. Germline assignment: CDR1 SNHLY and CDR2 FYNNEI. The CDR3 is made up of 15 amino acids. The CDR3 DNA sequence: TGTGCCAGCAGCCAGGGGCTGAGCTCCTACAATGAGCAGTTCTTC. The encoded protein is CASSQGLSSYNEQFF.

The CDR3 DNA reads as TGCGCCAGCAGCCAAGAGGTCGCTAATGGTCATTCACCCCTCCACTTT. The encoded protein is CASSQEVANGHSPLHF. The V call is TRBV4-3, the J call TRBJ1-6; D uncertain. The V and J ends lost 0 bases and 8 bases respectively, with 14 bases between them. Germline CDR1 is LGHNA and CDR2 is YSLEER. This CDR3 has 16 residues.

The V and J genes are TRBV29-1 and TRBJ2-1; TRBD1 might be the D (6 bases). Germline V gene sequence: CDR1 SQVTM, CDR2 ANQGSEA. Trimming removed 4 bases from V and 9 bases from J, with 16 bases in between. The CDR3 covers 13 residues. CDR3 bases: TGCAGCGTTGTAGGGGAGACAGGCCCTGAGCAGTTCTTC. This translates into CSVVGETGPEQFF.

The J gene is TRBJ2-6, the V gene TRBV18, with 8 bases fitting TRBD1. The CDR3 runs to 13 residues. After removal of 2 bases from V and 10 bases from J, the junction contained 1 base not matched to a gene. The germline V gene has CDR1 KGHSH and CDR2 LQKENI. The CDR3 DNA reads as TGTGCCAGCTCACCAGGACAGGGAAACGTCCTGACTTTC. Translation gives CASSPGQGNVLTF.

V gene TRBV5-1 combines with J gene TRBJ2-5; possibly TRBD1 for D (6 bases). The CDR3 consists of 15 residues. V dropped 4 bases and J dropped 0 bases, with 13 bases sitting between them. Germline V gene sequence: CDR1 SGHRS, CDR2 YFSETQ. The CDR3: CASSPGQKNQETQYF. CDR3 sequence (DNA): TGCGCCAGCAGCCCCGGACAGAAGAACCAAGAGACCCAGTACTTC.

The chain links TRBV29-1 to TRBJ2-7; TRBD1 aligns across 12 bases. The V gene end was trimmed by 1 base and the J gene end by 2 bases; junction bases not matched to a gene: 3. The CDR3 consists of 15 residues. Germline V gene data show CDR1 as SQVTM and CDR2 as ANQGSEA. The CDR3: CSVEVGQGATYEQYF. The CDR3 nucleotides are TGCAGCGTTGAAGTGGGACAGGGGGCAACCTACGAGCAGTACTTC.

CDR3 DNA sequence: TGTGCCAGCAGGCTTACCAGGGATCTAGGCGGCTACACCTTC. Translated: CASRLTRDLGGYTF. This rearrangement joins TRBV6-5 to TRBJ1-2, with D tentatively TRBD1 (5 bases). V lost 6 bases, J lost 8 bases, and 19 bases lay in between. CDR3 length equals 14 residues. Per germline, CDR1 MNHEY and CDR2 SVGAGI.

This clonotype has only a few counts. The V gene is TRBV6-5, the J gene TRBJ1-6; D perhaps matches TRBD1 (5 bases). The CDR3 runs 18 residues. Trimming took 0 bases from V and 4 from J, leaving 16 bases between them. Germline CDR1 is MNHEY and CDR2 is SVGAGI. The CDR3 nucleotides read TGTGCCAGCAGTTACTCGAACCGGGGGGAGGCGTATAATTCACCCCTCCACTTT. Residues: CASSYSNRGEAYNSPLHF.

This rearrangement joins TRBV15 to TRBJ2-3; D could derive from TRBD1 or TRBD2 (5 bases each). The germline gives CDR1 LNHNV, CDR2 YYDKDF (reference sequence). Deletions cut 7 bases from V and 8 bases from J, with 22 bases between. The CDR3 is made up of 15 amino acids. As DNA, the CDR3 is TGTGCCACCAAGTTACGGGGCTCGGTTGAGGGTACGCAGTATTTT. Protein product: CATKLRGSVEGTQYF.

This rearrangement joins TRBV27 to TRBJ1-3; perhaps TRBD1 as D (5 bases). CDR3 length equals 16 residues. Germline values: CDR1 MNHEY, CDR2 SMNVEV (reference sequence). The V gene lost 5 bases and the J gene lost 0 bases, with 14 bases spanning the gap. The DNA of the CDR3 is TGTGCCAGCAGTATAACCGGGACCCACTCTGGAAACACCATATATTTT. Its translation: CASSITGTHSGNTIYF.

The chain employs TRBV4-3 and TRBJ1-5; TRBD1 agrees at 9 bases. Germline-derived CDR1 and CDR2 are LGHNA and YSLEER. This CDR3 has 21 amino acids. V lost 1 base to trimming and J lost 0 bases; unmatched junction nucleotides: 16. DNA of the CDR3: TGCGCCAGCAGCCAAGTTTTGGGGACAGGGACGAGCTTCTATAGCAATCAGCCCCAGCATTTT. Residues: CASSQVLGTGTSFYSNQPQHF.

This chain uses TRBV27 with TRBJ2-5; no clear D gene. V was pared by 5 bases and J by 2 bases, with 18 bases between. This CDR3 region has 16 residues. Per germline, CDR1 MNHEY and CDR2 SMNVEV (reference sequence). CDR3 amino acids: CASSPIETSPQETQYF. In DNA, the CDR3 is TGTGCCAGCAGTCCCATAGAGACCAGCCCTCAAGAGACCCAGTACTTC.

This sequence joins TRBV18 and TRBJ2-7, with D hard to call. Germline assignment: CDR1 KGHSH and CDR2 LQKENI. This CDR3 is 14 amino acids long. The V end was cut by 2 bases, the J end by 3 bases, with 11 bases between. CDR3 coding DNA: TGTGCCAGCTCACCATCGGTTCGCTTCTACGAGCAGTACTTC. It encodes CASSPSVRFYEQYF.

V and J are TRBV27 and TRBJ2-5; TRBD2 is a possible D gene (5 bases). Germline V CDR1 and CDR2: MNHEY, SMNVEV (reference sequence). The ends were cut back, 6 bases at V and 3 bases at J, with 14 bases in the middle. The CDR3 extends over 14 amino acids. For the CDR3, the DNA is TGTGCCAGCAGCCGTACGATGGGAGAAGAGACCCAGTACTTC. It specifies CASSRTMGEETQYF.

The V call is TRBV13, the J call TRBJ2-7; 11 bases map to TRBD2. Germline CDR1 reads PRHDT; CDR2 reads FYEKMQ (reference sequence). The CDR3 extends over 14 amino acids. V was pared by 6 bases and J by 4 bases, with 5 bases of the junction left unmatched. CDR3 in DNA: TGTGCCAGCAGGGGTAGCGGGAGGGAATACGAGCAGTACTTC. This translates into CASRGSGREYEQYF.

This CDR3 reads CSGGNGPGNTIYF. The CDR3 DNA reads TGCAGCGGGGGGAACGGACCTGGAAACACCATATATTTT. The chain carries TRBV29-1 and TRBJ1-3; D perhaps matches TRBD1 (5 bases). V was shortened by 7 bases and J by 2 bases, with 12 bases between the two germline ends. Germline-derived CDR1 and CDR2 are SQVTM and ANQGSEA. CDR3 length: 13 residues.